The clone carrying this TCR beta chain was counted only a few times. Its antigen is as yet unknown. This sample is part of a study of CD8 T cells in ankylosing spondylitis. General observations from the study: Relatively rare in peripheral blood, disease-linked clones were also CD8+. One TCR beta motif, made up of eight highly homologous variants, appeared characteristic of ankylosing spondylitis blood.

Quantitative 5'-RACE with molecular barcodes was used to make the TCR beta libraries. TCRdb reprocessed the 5' RACE reads via MiXCR and lists one record per CDR3 protein. This repertoire shows under 300,000 distinct CDR3 sequences, 15% to 20% found once; its top ten account for over 25%. This CDR3 has 17 residues. CDR1 and CDR2 (germline): SGHAT, FQNNGV. V lost 1 base and J lost 4; bases outside the gene matches: 9. This chain joins TRBV11-2 and TRBJ2-5; 10 nucleotides line up with TRBD2. The receptor's source is a male donor with ankylosing spondylitis or in good health (not recorded which). The sample comprised blood, either unsorted or a sorted T cell fraction (not recorded which). CDR3 residues: CASSLVPAGGPRETQYF. For the CDR3, the DNA is TGTGCCAGCAGCTTAGTTCCAGCGGGAGGGCCTCGAGAGACCCAGTACTTC.